This T cell receptor (beta chain) was captured by sequencing in a study of blood T cell repertoires in COVID-19. Study-level background: The United States, Italy and Spain provided the acute and convalescent COVID-19 samples. Sources were T cells, B-cell-depleted T cells, or PBMCs; the material itself was cDNA or gDNA.

Assay: immunoSEQ multiplex PCR; the TCRdb copy retains only in-frame clones and omits some. The sample includes about 80,000 clones, approximately 88% of them seen just once. Sequences were obtained from peripheral blood. The receptor comes from a man aged 25 to 40 with acute or convalescent COVID-19.

The CDR3 DNA reads as TGTGCCAGCAGCAAAAAGGGGGGGGTTGTTAAAGGGCAGTTCTTC. Amino acids: CASSKKGGVVKGQFF. This rearrangement joins TRBV21-1 to TRBJ2-1; no check of the table's D call, TRBD2, against the DNA was made. TRBV21-1 represents a pseudogene. This CDR3 contains 15 residues.